One TCR beta chain is described in this entry. TCRdb independently ran MiXCR on the 5' RACE reads; one entry per CDR3 protein. This table holds around 340,000 distinct CDR3 sequences, about 12% found once. This specimen comes from a study of identical twins. These records were also assigned to another study, of yellow fever vaccine responses in identical twins. That paper adds: The authors reported partly convergent, partly personalized vaccine responses in identical twins.

The sequence was collected from a woman in her late teens or twenties in good health. The sample comprised CD8+ T cells sorted from blood.

CDR3 protein: CASSEERGASSYEQYF. For the CDR3, the DNA is TGTGCCAGCAGTGAGGAACGAGGCGCCAGCTCCTACGAGCAGTACTTC. The chain couples TRBV2 to TRBJ2-7; D not certain. The CDR3 covers 16 residues. Trimming took 3 bases from V and 0 from J, leaving 15 bases between them. CDR1 is SNHLY, CDR2 FYNNEI, per germline.